This TCR beta chain was recovered during a study of T-cell reconstitution after alpha-beta-depleted transplantation in children. As it was prepared, the TCRbeta library received unique molecular identifiers. Each CDR3 protein is one row after TCRdb ran MiXCR on the PCR reads. The table has 250,000 or so distinct CDR3 sequences, around 7.8% seen once; the top ten hold just under 6.5%. This clonotype was counted at least ten times. What it binds is unknown. Study-wide findings and caveats: Counts and diversity of T cells one year after transplant came mostly from newly produced T cells.

This TCR was recovered from a male patient under 18 who had a stem cell transplant for acute lymphoblastic leukemia, so the T cells may come from the graft donor. The sample here was PBMCs, mostly from graft donor cells, taken 180 days after TCRalphabeta/CD19-depleted stem cell transplant.

Here the CDR3 DNA reads TGTGCCAGCAGCTTTTTGATCGGGGAAAAACTGTTTTTT. As protein: CASSFLIGEKLFF. This chain uses TRBV7-2 with TRBJ1-4; D is uncertain. The germline gives CDR1 SGHTA, CDR2 FQGNSA. Deletions cut 3 bases from V and 8 bases from J, with 10 bases between. The CDR3 is made up of 13 amino acids.